The 27 T cell receptor beta chains reported below all come from one sample, sequenced in a study of high-grade serous ovarian cancer treatment subgroups. The tumor samples were collected prior to definitive surgery or chemotherapy. Sequencing was performed with immunoSEQ multiplex PCR; in TCRdb, only in-frame clones are kept and a portion is missing. Here the sample spans about 16,000 clones, approximately 71% being singletons. The sample was tumor tissue. The receptors were sampled from a human donor with high-grade serous ovarian cancer.

This rearrangement joins TRBV11-1 to TRBJ1-6; D perhaps matches TRBD1 (5 bases). CDR3 length: 14 residues. Germline assignment: CDR1 SGHAT and CDR2 FQDESV (reference sequence). The V end was cut by 3 bases, the J end by 5 bases, with 8 bases between. The CDR3 DNA reads as TGTGCCAGCAGCTTCGAGGGGCATAATTCACCCCTCCACTTT. This gives the protein CASSFEGHNSPLHF.

CDR3 amino acids: CASRDRRLLSGNTIYF. The DNA for the CDR3 is TGTGCCAGCAGGGATAGACGGCTCCTCTCTGGAAACACCATATATTTT. The chain links TRBV25-1 to TRBJ1-3; D is unclear. Trimming took 6 bases from V and 0 from J, leaving 15 bases between them. Germline V lookup: CDR1 MGHDK, CDR2 SYGVNS. The CDR3 covers 16 residues. Together with reference TRBV25-1 and TRBJ1-3, the CDR3 gives the full variable domain: EADIYQTPRYLVIGTGKKITLECSQTMGHDKMYWYQQDPGMELHLIHYSYGVNSTEKGDLSSESTVSRIRTEHFPLTLESARPSHTSQYLCASRDRRLLSGNTIYFGEGSWLTVV.

The chain is built from TRBV7-6 and TRBJ2-5, with D perhaps matching TRBD1 (6 bases). The CDR3 is 14 amino acids. The germline V and J ends were trimmed by 5 bases and 4 bases, with 14 bases remaining between them. Germline V CDR1 and CDR2: SGHVS, FNYEAQ. The DNA for the CDR3 is TGTGCCAGCAGCGTCCGGGACACCTTAGAGACCCAGTACTTC. It is translated as CASSVRDTLETQYF. The full variable domain, completed using reference TRBV7-6 and TRBJ2-5, is GAGVSQSPRYKVTKRGQDVALRCDPISGHVSLYWYRQALGQGPEFLTYFNYEAQQDKSGLPNDRFSAERPEGSISTLTIQRTEQRDSAMYRCASSVRDTLETQYFGPGTRLLVL.

V gene TRBV2 combines with J gene TRBJ1-1; D might be TRBD1 (6 bases). The CDR3 has 13 residues. The V end lost 8 bases, the J end lost 1 base, and 11 bases lay between the germline ends. In germline, CDR1 is SNHLY, CDR2 FYNNEI. CDR3 coding DNA: TGTGCCAGCCGGGACACTCGGAACACTGAAGCTTTCTTT. Translated: CASRDTRNTEAFF.

This chain links TRBV5-4 with TRBJ2-7, with D possibly TRBD1 on 5 matching bases. The germline V gene has CDR1 SGHNT and CDR2 YYREEE (reference sequence). Trimming took off 3 bases at V and 6 bases at J, with 7 bases between the two ends. This CDR3 has 11 residues. CDR3 coding DNA: TGTGCCAGCAGCTCAGGGTCCGAGCAGTACTTC. Amino acid sequence: CASSSGSEQYF.

The chain uses TRBV19 and TRBJ2-1; 14 nucleotides line up with TRBD2. CDR1 and CDR2 from the germline V gene are LNHDA and SQIVND (reference sequence). With 6 bases clipped from V and 4 bases from J, the junction kept 5 bases outside the gene matches. CDR3 length: 16 residues. The CDR3 bases are TGTGCCAGTAGAGGGACTAGCGGGGGACTATACAATGAGCAGTTCTTC. Protein: CASRGTSGGLYNEQFF.

The chain links TRBV7-2 to TRBJ1-4; possibly TRBD1 for D (5 bases). This CDR3 is 14 amino acids long. Germline V gives CDR1 SGHTA, CDR2 FQGNSA. Trimming cost V 3 bases and J 1 base, with 6 bases left between them. The CDR3 reads CASSLRGTNEKLFF. CDR3 nucleotides: TGTGCCAGCAGCTTGAGGGGAACTAATGAAAAACTGTTTTTT.

This rearrangement joins TRBV2 to TRBJ2-7, with D possibly being TRBD2 (5 bases). The CDR3 length is 11 residues. Per the germline V gene, CDR1 is SNHLY and CDR2 is FYNNEI. V shed 6 bases and J shed 7 bases, with 10 bases lying between them. The CDR3 region has the DNA TGTGCCAGCAGCGGAACGGGGGAGCAGTACTTC. This sequence encodes CASSGTGEQYF.

This clone has a single count. The J gene is TRBJ1-5, the V gene TRBV9, with TRBD1 matching over 8 bases. Germline V gives CDR1 SGDLS, CDR2 YYNGEE. This CDR3 has 15 amino acids. V was pared by 0 bases and J by 5 bases, with 4 bases of the junction left unmatched. Here the CDR3 reads CASSVDGQGYQPQHF. CDR3 nucleotide sequence: TGTGCCAGCAGCGTAGATGGACAGGGCTATCAGCCCCAGCATTTT. Full variable domain (missing parts from reference TRBV9 and TRBJ1-5): DSGVTQTPKHLITATGQRVTLRCSPRSGDLSVYWYQQSLDQGLQFLIQYYNGEERAKGNILERFSAQQFPDLHSELNLSSLELGDSALYFCASSVDGQGYQPQHFGDGTRLSIL.

The sample holds one count of this clone. The chain recombines TRBV4-1 with TRBJ2-7, with a weak D call TRBD2 (6 bases). The CDR3 sequence is 15 residues long. Germline V gene lookup returns CDR1 MGHRA and CDR2 YSYEKL. Trimming pared 1 base from V and 1 base from J, leaving 11 bases between. CDR3: CASSQVGLASYEQYF. CDR3 DNA: TGCGCCAGCAGCCAAGTGGGACTGGCATCCTACGAGCAGTACTTC.

This clone came up a few times. The chain combines TRBV28 with TRBJ1-5; D is unclear. The CDR3 is made up of 13 amino acids. CDR1 and CDR2 from the germline V gene are MDHEN and SYDVKM. V lost 2 bases and J lost 5, with 7 bases in between. CDR3 bases: TGTGCCAGCAGTTTACAGGTATATCAGCCCCAGCATTTT. Translating gives CASSLQVYQPQHF.

In this sample, this clone is medium-sized. The V call is TRBV7-2, the J call TRBJ2-7; D might be TRBD1 or TRBD2, each matching 5 bases. Trimming took off 0 bases at V and 0 bases at J, with 9 bases between the two ends. CDR3 length: 15 amino acids. Germline-derived CDR1 and CDR2 are SGHTA and FQGNSA. CDR3: CASSLAAGTSYEQYF. In DNA form, the CDR3 reads TGTGCCAGCAGCTTAGCGGCAGGGACCTCCTACGAGCAGTACTTC.

CDR3 DNA sequence: TGTGCCAGCAGCCCAACGCGGGGGGACGCCTACGAGCAGTACTTC. Amino acid sequence: CASSPTRGDAYEQYF. The chain recombines TRBV7-2 with TRBJ2-5, with 8 bases aligning to TRBD2. Matching the DNA end better, TRBJ2-7 makes the J call doubtful. This CDR3 has 15 amino acids. CDR1 is SGHTA and CDR2 is FQGNSA in the germline V gene.

V is TRBV2 and J is TRBJ1-1; D not resolved. Trimming pared 3 bases from V and 5 bases from J, leaving 7 bases between. From germline, CDR1 is SNHLY and CDR2 FYNNEI. The length of the CDR3 is 12 residues. The CDR3 sequence is CASSDRGTEAFF. The CDR3 DNA reads as TGTGCCAGCAGTGATCGTGGAACTGAAGCTTTCTTT. The variable domain in full, completed from reference TRBV2 and TRBJ1-1, reads EPEVTQTPSHQVTQMGQEVILRCVPISNHLYFYWYRQILGQKVEFLVSFYNNEISEKSEIFDDQFSVERPDGSNFTLKIRSTKLEDSAMYFCASSDRGTEAFFGQGTRLTVV.

This clone has just a few counts. V and J are TRBV28 and TRBJ1-1, with D hard to call. CDR3 size: 10 residues. The ends were cut back, 5 bases at V and 8 bases at J, with 6 bases in the middle. Germline V gene sequence: CDR1 MDHEN, CDR2 SYDVKM. The CDR3 sequence is CASSRIEAFF. The CDR3 DNA reads as TGTGCCAGCAGTCGGATCGAAGCTTTCTTT.

The chain uses TRBV30 and TRBJ2-7, with 8 positions matching TRBD1. Per the germline V gene, CDR1 is GTSNPN and CDR2 is SVGIG (reference sequence). The ends lost 5 bases at V and 0 bases at J; junction bases unmatched: 3. This CDR3 comprises 13 residues. The CDR3 is CAWGQGYSYEQYF. The CDR3 DNA reads TGTGCCTGGGGACAGGGATACTCCTACGAGCAGTACTTC.

The J gene is TRBJ2-7, the V gene TRBV28; 9 nucleotides match TRBD1. This CDR3 is 13 amino acids long. CDR1 MDHEN and CDR2 SYDVKM come from the germline V gene. Trimming at V came to 4 bases and at J to 5 bases, leaving 3 bases not matched to a gene. The CDR3 coding sequence is TGTGCCAGCAGTTGGGACAGGGCCAACGAGCAGTACTTC. It yields the protein CASSWDRANEQYF.

This clone showed up just once. The chain is built from TRBV7-8 and TRBJ1-3; 8 nucleotides agree with TRBD1. CDR1 is SGHVS, CDR2 FQNEAQ, per germline. The CDR3 covers 15 residues. Trimming cost V 5 bases and J 4 bases; bases outside gene matches: 7. The CDR3, as DNA: TGTGCCAGCAGCCCATCGACAGGGGTCGGAAACACCATATATTTT. This translates into CASSPSTGVGNTIYF.

The chain employs TRBV19 and TRBJ2-3, with 9 nucleotides matching TRBD2. J lost 1 base, V lost 2 bases, and 4 bases had no gene match. CDR1 and CDR2 from the germline V gene are LNHDA and SQIVND (reference sequence). CDR3 length equals 16 residues. CDR3 loop: CASSIQAGGRTDTQYF. The CDR3, as DNA: TGTGCCAGTAGTATACAAGCGGGGGGTCGCACAGATACGCAGTATTTT.

The chain has TRBV5-4 and TRBJ2-5; D is undetermined. V lost 0 bases, J lost 5 bases, and 5 bases lay in between. The V gene's germline CDR1 is SGHNT and CDR2 YYREEE (reference sequence). The CDR3 has 12 amino acids. For the CDR3, the DNA is TGTGCCAGCAGCTTGGTAGGGGAGACCCAGTACTTC. Translation gives CASSLVGETQYF.

The rearrangement joins TRBV21-1 to TRBJ1-4; TRBD1 reflects the table's D call only, with no check against the DNA. TRBV21-1 is a pseudogene locus. The CDR3 consists of 17 residues. CDR3 DNA: TGTGCCAGCAGCAATGTCCCGGGACAGGGGGGAGCCCGAAAACTGTTTTTT. Protein sequence: CASSNVPGQGGARKLFF.

V is TRBV9 and J is TRBJ1-1; the D is unclear. With 4 bases removed from V and 12 bases from J, the gap between germline ends came to 19 bases. The CDR3 consists of 13 residues. The germline CDR1 and CDR2 sequences are SGDLS and YYNGEE. The CDR3 DNA reads as TGTGCCAGCAGCCCCCAAACCTTTCATGGAACTTTCTTT. This gives the protein CASSPQTFHGTFF. Filled out from reference TRBV9 and TRBJ1-1, the complete variable domain reads DSGVTQTPKHLITATGQRVTLRCSPRSGDLSVYWYQQSLDQGLQFLIQYYNGEERAKGNILERFSAQQFPDLHSELNLSSLELGDSALYFCASSPQTFHGTFFGQGTRLTVV.

The chain joins TRBV7-2 to TRBJ2-7, with D perhaps TRBD1 (6 bases). The CDR3 contains 14 residues. CDR1 and CDR2 (germline): SGHTA, FQGNSA. The ends were cut back, 2 bases at V and 3 bases at J, with 11 bases in the middle. The CDR3 reads CASSLLGGVYEQYF. CDR3 in DNA: TGTGCCAGCAGCTTATTAGGGGGAGTCTACGAGCAGTACTTC.

The chain recombines TRBV19 with TRBJ2-6, with a weak D call TRBD2 (6 bases). V was pared by 7 bases and J by 0 bases, with 19 bases between. The CDR3 runs 18 residues. CDR1 and CDR2 (germline): LNHDA, SQIVND (reference sequence). The chain's CDR3 is CASTRLGGVNSGANVLTF. CDR3 in DNA: TGTGCCAGTACTCGGCTCGGGGGTGTAAACTCTGGGGCCAACGTCCTGACTTTC.

This clone appeared a few times. The rearrangement uses TRBV11-3 and TRBJ1-1, with 7 bases matching TRBD1. The V gene's germline CDR1 is SGHNT and CDR2 YENEEA. This CDR3 has 14 amino acids. Trimming cost V 0 bases and J 5 bases; bases outside gene matches: 3. CDR3 loop: CASSLDRGRTEAFF. CDR3 sequence (DNA): TGTGCCAGCAGCTTAGACAGGGGGAGGACTGAAGCTTTCTTT. Complete variable domain (other parts from reference TRBV11-3 and TRBJ1-1): EAGVVQSPRYKIIEKKQPVAFWCNPISGHNTLYWYLQNLGQGPELLIRYENEEAVDDSQLPKDRFSAERLKGVDSTLKIQPAELGDSAVYLCASSLDRGRTEAFFGQGTRLTVV.

This chain links TRBV7-2 with TRBJ2-7; D ambiguous. This CDR3 contains 13 residues. V was shortened by 1 base and J by 4 bases, with 8 bases between the two germline ends. Germline CDR1 and CDR2: SGHTA and FQGNSA. The CDR3 sequence is CASSLVVGYEQYF. CDR3 in DNA: TGTGCCAGCAGCTTAGTAGTCGGGTACGAGCAGTACTTC.

With regard to this clone: One junction end does not reproduce the germline sequence, and a read error may be involved. The rearrangement links TRBV7-3 to TRBJ2-7; unclear D gene. This CDR3 is built from 8 residues. Germline V gives CDR1 SGHTA, CDR2 FQGTGA. CDR3 sequence reads: CASSLTLF. CDR3 DNA sequence: TGTGCCAGCAGCTTAACCCTCTTC.